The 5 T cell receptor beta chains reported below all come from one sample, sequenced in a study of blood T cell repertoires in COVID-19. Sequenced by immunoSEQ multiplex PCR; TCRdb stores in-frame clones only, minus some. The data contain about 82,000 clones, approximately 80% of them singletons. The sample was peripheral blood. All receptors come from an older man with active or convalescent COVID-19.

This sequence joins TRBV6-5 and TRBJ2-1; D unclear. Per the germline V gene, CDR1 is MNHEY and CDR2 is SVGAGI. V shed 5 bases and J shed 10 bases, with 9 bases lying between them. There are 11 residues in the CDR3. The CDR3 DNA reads TGTGCCAGCAGTCGTGTCGGGGAGCAGTTCTTC. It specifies CASSRVGEQFF.

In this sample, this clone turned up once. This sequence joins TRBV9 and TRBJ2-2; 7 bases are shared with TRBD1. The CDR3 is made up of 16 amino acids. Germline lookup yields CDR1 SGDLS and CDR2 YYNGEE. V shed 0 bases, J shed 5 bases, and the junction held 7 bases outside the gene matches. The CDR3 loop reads CASSVDRGGRTGELFF. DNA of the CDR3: TGTGCCAGCAGCGTAGACAGGGGTGGTCGAACCGGGGAGCTGTTTTTT.

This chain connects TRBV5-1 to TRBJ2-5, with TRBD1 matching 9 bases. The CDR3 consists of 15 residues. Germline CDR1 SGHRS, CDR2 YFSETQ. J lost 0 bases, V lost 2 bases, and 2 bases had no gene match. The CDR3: CASSLRQGDQETQYF. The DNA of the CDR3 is TGCGCCAGCAGCTTACGACAGGGGGACCAAGAGACCCAGTACTTC.

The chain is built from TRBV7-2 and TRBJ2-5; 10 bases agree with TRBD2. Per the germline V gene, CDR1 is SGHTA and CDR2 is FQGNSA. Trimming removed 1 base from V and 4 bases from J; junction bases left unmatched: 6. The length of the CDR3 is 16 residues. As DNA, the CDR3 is TGTGCCAGCAGCTTAGAAGCGGGAGGGCCCCCAGAGACCCAGTACTTC. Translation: CASSLEAGGPPETQYF.

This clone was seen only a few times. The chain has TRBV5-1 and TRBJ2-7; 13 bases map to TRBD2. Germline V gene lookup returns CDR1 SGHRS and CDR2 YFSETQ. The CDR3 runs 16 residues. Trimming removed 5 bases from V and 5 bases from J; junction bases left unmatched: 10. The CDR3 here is CASRPGLAGAVNEQYV. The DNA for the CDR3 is TGCGCCAGCAGACCCGGACTAGCGGGAGCCGTCAACGAGCAGTACGTC.